Presented here are 23 T cell receptor beta chains from one specimen sequenced in a study of T cell changes during pregnancy in multiple sclerosis. The protocol was immunoSEQ multiplex PCR, while the TCRdb copy is restricted to in-frame clones and leaves out a portion. In the table there are 45,000 to 60,000 clones, more than 85% of which are singletons. The material sequenced was peripheral blood, taken after pregnancy. The receptors stem from a female donor in good health, enrolled as a control in a pregnancy study.

The chain joins TRBV6-6 to TRBJ1-3; 8 bases fit TRBD1. The V gene's germline CDR1 is MNHNY and CDR2 SVGAGI (reference sequence). The ends lost 3 bases at V and 3 bases at J; junction bases unmatched: 4. The CDR3 runs to 15 residues. CDR3 protein: CASSYQGAGGNTIYF. CDR3 DNA sequence: TGTGCCAGCAGTTATCAGGGGGCGGGTGGAAACACCATATATTTT.

V gene TRBV9 combines with J gene TRBJ1-1, with 10 bases identical to TRBD1. This CDR3 comprises 17 residues. Germline loops: CDR1 SGDLS, CDR2 YYNGEE. Unmatched junction bases numbered 7, after V lost 2 bases and J lost 0 bases. The CDR3 DNA follows: TGTGCCAGCAGCGTGGAGGGACAGGGGTCTATGAACACTGAAGCTTTCTTT. This sequence encodes CASSVEGQGSMNTEAFF.

Only one count was recorded for this clone. Written as DNA, the CDR3 is TGCGCCAGCAGCCACGATATACCCGCTAGCGGGAAAACCTACGAGCAGTACTTC. This encodes CASSHDIPASGKTYEQYF. The chain carries TRBV4-3 and TRBJ2-7; TRBD2 matches 9 bases. Trimming at V came to 3 bases and at J to 2 bases, leaving 14 bases not matched to a gene. The V gene's germline CDR1 is LGHNA and CDR2 YSLEER. CDR3 size: 18 residues.

The V and J genes are TRBV2 and TRBJ1-4; TRBD1 agrees at 7 bases. Germline assignment: CDR1 SNHLY and CDR2 FYNNEI. The trim removed 7 bases at V and 14 bases at J, leaving 10 bases unmatched. The CDR3 consists of 12 residues. The CDR3 DNA is TGTGCCAGCACTGACAGGGAAGTGAAGCTGTTTTTT. It encodes CASTDREVKLFF.

V usage is TRBV6-6 and J usage is TRBJ2-2; TRBD1 agrees at 9 bases. CDR1 and CDR2 from the germline V gene are MNHNY and SVGAGI (reference sequence). There are 15 residues in the CDR3. V shed 2 bases and J 6 bases; nucleotides not matched to a gene: 4. The CDR3, as DNA: TGTGCCAGCAGTTACGGTGGGACAGGGTCCGGGGAGCTGTTTTTT. Amino acid sequence: CASSYGGTGSGELFF.

CDR3 sequence reads: CASSPGQGLNGYTF. The CDR3 nucleotides are TGTGCCAGCAGTCCGGGACAGGGGCTTAATGGCTACACCTTC. The chain uses TRBV6-6 and TRBJ1-2, with 10 bases that match TRBD1. After removal of 5 bases from V and 6 bases from J, the junction contained 6 bases not matched to a gene. Germline CDR1 MNHNY, CDR2 SVGAGI (reference sequence). The CDR3 covers 14 residues.

The rearrangement uses TRBV27 and TRBJ1-4; D not resolved. CDR1 is MNHEY and CDR2 is SMNVEV in the germline V gene (reference sequence). The CDR3 totals 10 residues. V shed 8 bases and J shed 8 bases, with 6 bases lying between them. CDR3 loop: CASGREKLFF. In DNA form, the CDR3 reads TGTGCCAGCGGCAGGGAAAAACTGTTTTTT.

The CDR3 DNA follows: TGTGCCAGCAGCTTAGAGGGAGGTCCCACCGGGGAGCTGTTTTTT. This translates into CASSLEGGPTGELFF. The gene calls are TRBV7-6 and TRBJ2-2; D is perhaps TRBD2 (6 bases). The V end was cut by 1 base, the J end by 4 bases, with 10 bases between. Germline CDR1 and CDR2: SGHVS and FNYEAQ. The CDR3 is 15 residues long.

The chain joins TRBV13 to TRBJ2-1, with 11 bases fitting TRBD2. V shed 1 base and J 10 bases; nucleotides not matched to a gene: 12. The CDR3 has 17 residues. In germline, CDR1 is PRHDT, CDR2 FYEKMQ (reference sequence). The CDR3 DNA follows: TGTGCCAGCAGCTTAGACTTGTTAGCGGGAGGGCCTGGGGAGCAGTTCTTC. It specifies CASSLDLLAGGPGEQFF.

The chain recombines TRBV5-4 with TRBJ1-4; D not resolved. Looked up from germline, CDR1 is SGHNT and CDR2 is YYREEE (reference sequence). The CDR3 loop spans 15 amino acids. V was clipped by 2 bases and J by 5 bases, with 13 bases between them. This chain's CDR3 is CASSFPGARNEKLFF. CDR3 in DNA: TGTGCCAGCAGCTTCCCGGGTGCCCGGAATGAAAAACTGTTTTTT.

The chain uses TRBV2 and TRBJ1-1; 8 bases fit TRBD1. Per germline, CDR1 SNHLY and CDR2 FYNNEI. CDR3 length equals 13 residues. The V segment lost 8 bases and the J segment 2 bases; nucleotides outside the gene matches: 4. The CDR3 DNA follows: TGTGCCAGCGGCGGACAGGGCAACACTGAAGCTTTCTTT. Its protein is CASGGQGNTEAFF.

CDR3 DNA sequence: TGTGCCAGTAGTCAGGACAGGGGCACTGAAGCTTTCTTT. Protein sequence: CASSQDRGTEAFF. J is TRBJ1-1 and V is TRBV19, with TRBD1 matching over 9 bases. Germline CDR1 reads LNHDA; CDR2 reads SQIVND (reference sequence). The CDR3 runs to 13 residues. Losses at the gene ends were 5 bases for V and 4 bases for J; bases not matched to a gene: 2.

The chain employs TRBV5-6 and TRBJ2-6; 8 positions agree with TRBD2. From germline, CDR1 is SGHDT and CDR2 YYEEEE. The CDR3 covers 18 residues. Unmatched junction bases numbered 10, after V lost 4 bases and J lost 1 base. CDR3 residues: CASSPVRGVVSGANVLTF. The CDR3 bases are TGTGCCAGCAGCCCCGTGCGGGGGGTGGTGTCTGGGGCCAACGTCCTGACTTTC.

V is TRBV5-6 and J is TRBJ2-7; TRBD2 aligns across 9 bases. The CDR3 has 15 amino acids. Losses at the gene ends were 6 bases for V and 6 bases for J; bases not matched to a gene: 13. CDR1 and CDR2 from the germline V gene are SGHDT and YYEEEE. CDR3 protein: CASTETGLAGFEQYF. For the CDR3, the DNA is TGTGCCAGCACCGAAACGGGGCTAGCGGGATTCGAGCAGTACTTC.

This sequence joins TRBV5-5 and TRBJ1-1; D uncertain. Trimming took off 2 bases at V and 1 base at J, with 9 bases between the two ends. This CDR3 region has 14 residues. Germline V gives CDR1 SGHKS, CDR2 YYEKEE (reference sequence). The CDR3 sequence is CASSFQTSNTEAFF. The CDR3 DNA reads TGTGCCAGCAGCTTCCAAACATCGAACACTGAAGCTTTCTTT.

This clone was observed once. The chain combines TRBV18 with TRBJ2-7; 9 positions match TRBD1. With 1 base clipped from V and 6 bases from J, the junction kept 7 bases outside the gene matches. The CDR3 spans 15 residues. Germline CDR1 is KGHSH and CDR2 is LQKENI. CDR3 sequence reads: CASSPRQGVLVEQYF. CDR3 in DNA: TGTGCCAGCTCACCACGACAGGGGGTGTTGGTCGAGCAGTACTTC.

The CDR3 region has the DNA TGTGCCAGCACCCTCGACGGGATGAACACTGAAGCTTTCTTT. Its protein is CASTLDGMNTEAFF. The chain carries TRBV6-5 and TRBJ1-1; D gene unclear. Germline-derived CDR1 and CDR2 are MNHEY and SVGAGI. The CDR3 has 14 residues. V gave up 7 bases and J gave up 0 bases, with 12 bases separating them.

The V and J genes are TRBV6-1 and TRBJ1-4, with TRBD1 matching over 9 bases. V lost 0 bases and J lost 15; bases outside the gene matches: 11. Germline-derived CDR1 and CDR2 are MNHNS and SASEGT. This CDR3 spans 15 amino acids. CDR3 sequence reads: CASSEARGQGHRVFF. DNA for the CDR3: TGTGCCAGCAGTGAAGCGAGGGGACAGGGCCATAGGGTGTTTTTT.

This clone was detected once. The chain combines TRBV6-1 with TRBJ2-3; 9 nucleotides agree with TRBD2. Germline lookup yields CDR1 MNHNS and CDR2 SASEGT. This CDR3 comprises 15 residues. V lost 3 bases and J lost 2; bases outside the gene matches: 3. CDR3 sequence reads: CASSEVAGVTDTQYF. The CDR3 region has the DNA TGTGCCAGCAGTGAGGTAGCGGGGGTCACAGATACGCAGTATTTT.

The chain uses TRBV5-1 and TRBJ1-3; TRBD1 agrees at 7 bases. The V gene's germline CDR1 is SGHRS and CDR2 YFSETQ. The CDR3 has 16 residues. J lost 0 bases, V lost 0 bases, and 3 bases had no gene match. CDR3 in amino acids: CASSLAGTDSGNTIYF. DNA of the CDR3: TGCGCCAGCAGCTTGGCCGGGACAGACTCTGGAAACACCATATATTTT.

The V and J genes are TRBV19 and TRBJ1-2, with D possibly being TRBD1 (5 bases). Trimming stripped 5 bases from V and 3 bases from J, with 16 bases between. This CDR3 comprises 15 residues. Per the germline V gene, CDR1 is LNHDA and CDR2 is SQIVND (reference sequence). CDR3 amino acids: CASSAWQGSDYGYTF. Here the CDR3 DNA reads TGTGCCAGTAGTGCCTGGCAGGGATCGGACTATGGCTACACCTTC.

The rearrangement links TRBV11-2 to TRBJ2-2, with D possibly being TRBD2 (5 bases). The CDR3 totals 15 residues. Trimming removed 3 bases from V and 1 base from J, with 9 bases in between. Germline V gives CDR1 SGHAT, CDR2 FQNNGV. The CDR3, as DNA: TGTGCCAGCAGCTTTAGCGTACAGAACACCGGGGAGCTGTTTTTT. Amino acids: CASSFSVQNTGELFF.

This clone was observed once. The chain joins TRBV6-1 to TRBJ1-1, with a weak D call TRBD1 (6 bases). The length of the CDR3 is 14 residues. Germline V lookup: CDR1 MNHNS, CDR2 SASEGT. Trimming stripped 8 bases from V and 6 bases from J, with 19 bases between. Here the CDR3 reads CASVWGGAGSEAFF. In DNA form, the CDR3 reads TGTGCCAGCGTTTGGGGGGGGGCTGGCTCTGAAGCTTTCTTT.